The sequence of this TCR beta chain was determined in a study of regulatory T cells in long-lasting Graves disease. Regarding the study as a whole: Compared with new cases, persistent Graves' patients showed reduced TCR diversity.

Time point noted: persistent/refractory GD, antithyroid drugs over 5 years with positive TRAb. The TCR library was made from RNA that had been extracted from PBMCs in TRIzol. Each patient gave approximately 8.1 milliliters of EDTA-anticoagulated peripheral blood. Comments on this clonotype: Its antigen remains unknown. A clone one base away is much larger, so this may be a read error.

The TCR beta library used iRepertoire HTBI primers with Arm-PCR amplification of CDR3. One entry per CDR3 protein, called by TCRdb with MiXCR from the multiplex PCR reads. The sample carries roughly 700,000 distinct CDR3 sequences, 25% to 30% recorded once. The receptor comes from a female donor with Graves disease. This specimen consisted of peripheral blood mononuclear cells (PBMCs), obtained when the disease was refractory, from a patient treated with antithyroid drugs.

The CDR3 is CTSSLLGPNYGYTF. The CDR3 nucleotides read TGTACCAGCAGTTTGCTGGGGCCTAACTATGGCTACACCTTC. V and J are TRBV6-5 and TRBJ1-2, with a possible D match to TRBD1 (5 bases). Germline loops: CDR1 MNHEY, CDR2 SVGAGI. The CDR3 length is 14 residues.